The present entry profiles one T cell receptor beta chain with its context. Its antigen is unidentified. The data derive from a study of T cell responses to AZD1222 COVID-19 vaccine. The protocol was immunoSEQ multiplex PCR, while the TCRdb copy is restricted to in-frame clones and leaves out a portion. The table shows 100,000 to 150,000 clones, with 91% occurring only once. Broader study findings: Vaccination with two AZD1222 doses was followed by a rise in Spike-specific TCR breadth and depth.

CDR3 length: 15 residues. The J segment lost 8 bases and the V segment lost 2 bases, leaving 7 bases of the junction unmatched. The germline V gene has CDR1 MNHEY and CDR2 SVGEGT. The sequence was collected from an adult in good health. The sequences come from peripheral blood, collected on day 0 of AZD1222 vaccination. The chain links TRBV6-2 or TRBV6-3 to TRBJ2-2; 8 positions agree with TRBD2. The CDR3 nucleotides read TGTGCCAGCAGTTACACTAGCGGTCCCGTGGGGGAGCTGTTTTTT. It codes for CASSYTSGPVGELFF.